The source of this T cell receptor beta chain is a study of blood T cell repertoires in COVID-19. Study background: Spain, Italy and the United States supplied samples that represented acute and convalescent COVID-19. Sample material is recorded as cDNA or gDNA derived from T cells, B-cell-depleted T cells, or PBMCs.

CDR3 size: 16 residues. V shed 8 bases, J shed 8 bases, and the junction held 20 bases outside the gene matches. Germline CDR1 is MNHNY and CDR2 is SVGAGI (reference sequence). In the original workflow: Quantification of nucleated cells was approximated via reference gene primer amplification. The protocol was immunoSEQ multiplex PCR, while the TCRdb copy is restricted to in-frame clones and leaves out a portion. The V and J calls and clone size are taken from that table; D and trimming were inferred from the DNA. The sample yields roughly 55,000 clones, roughly 79% seen once. The sequenced sample consisted of peripheral blood. J is TRBJ1-2 and V is TRBV6-6, with 7 bases aligning to TRBD1. The clonotype was recovered from a human donor with active or convalescent COVID-19. The donor label of this sample is uncertain. CDR3 nucleotides: TGTGCCAGCTATAAGTATAGACAGGGAAGAGGGCGAGGCTACACCTTC. Encoded protein: CASYKYRQGRGRGYTF.